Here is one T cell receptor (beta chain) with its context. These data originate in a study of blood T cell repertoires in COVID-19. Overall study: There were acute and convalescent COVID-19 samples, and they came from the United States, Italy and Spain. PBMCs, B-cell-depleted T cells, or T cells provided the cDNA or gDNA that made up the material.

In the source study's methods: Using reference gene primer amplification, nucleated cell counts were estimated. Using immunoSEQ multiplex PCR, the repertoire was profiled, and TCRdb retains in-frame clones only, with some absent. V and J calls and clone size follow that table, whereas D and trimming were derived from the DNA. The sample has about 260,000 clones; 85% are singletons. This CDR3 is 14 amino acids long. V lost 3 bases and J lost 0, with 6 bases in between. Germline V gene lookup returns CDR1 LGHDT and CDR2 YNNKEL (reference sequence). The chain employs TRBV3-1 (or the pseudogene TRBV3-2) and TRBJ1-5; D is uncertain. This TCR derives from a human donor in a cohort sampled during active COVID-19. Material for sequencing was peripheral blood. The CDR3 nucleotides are TGTGCCAGCAGCCAGGGCGCTAGCAATCAGCCCCAGCATTTT. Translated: CASSQGASNQPQHF.